This entry features one T cell receptor beta chain sequence. As yet, its antigen is unknown. This record comes from a study of T-cell reconstitution after alpha-beta-depleted transplantation in children. Overall study findings and caveats: Several hundred rapidly expanded clones from non-depleted graft cells reportedly supplied alpha-beta T cells about two months post-transplant.

This sample's TCRbeta library carried unique molecular identifier barcodes. Via MiXCR, TCRdb re-called the PCR reads, giving one row per CDR3 protein. The sample contains 440,000 or so distinct CDR3 sequences, around two fifths of which appear only once. The CDR3 loop spans 15 amino acids. Germline lookup yields CDR1 SGHTA and CDR2 FQGTGA. Deletions cut 4 bases from V and 2 bases from J, with 13 bases between. The rearrangement links TRBV7-3 to TRBJ2-3; D is ambiguous. The receptor was derived from a girl aged 2 to 10 with aplastic anemia, due to receive a stem cell transplant. The input for sequencing was PBMCs, taken before TCRalphabeta/CD19-depleted stem cell transplant. The CDR3 DNA sequence: TGTGCCAGCAGCTGGACCAACGGCTCCACAGATACGCAGTATTTT. This codes for CASSWTNGSTDTQYF.